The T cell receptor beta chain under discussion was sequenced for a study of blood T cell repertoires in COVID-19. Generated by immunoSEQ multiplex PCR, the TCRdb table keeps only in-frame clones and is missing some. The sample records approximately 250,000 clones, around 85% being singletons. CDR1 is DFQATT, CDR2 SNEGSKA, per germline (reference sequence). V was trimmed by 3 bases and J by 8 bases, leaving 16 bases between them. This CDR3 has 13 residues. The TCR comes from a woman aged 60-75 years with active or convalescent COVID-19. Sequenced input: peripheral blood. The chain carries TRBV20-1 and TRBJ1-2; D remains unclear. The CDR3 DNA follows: TGCAGTGCTAGTCCCGGGCGGGCGGGGGGCTACACCTTC. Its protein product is CSASPGRAGGYTF.